Listed here are 8 T cell receptor beta chains from one sample, sequenced in a study of T cell responses to AZD1222 COVID-19 vaccine. Only in-frame clones appear in the TCRdb table, and some are missing; sequencing was by immunoSEQ multiplex PCR. The sample records more than 100,000 clones, more than 75% being singletons. The sequencing used peripheral blood, collected on day 0 of AZD1222 vaccination. Receptors were obtained from an adult in good health.

This clone appeared a single time. The chain recombines TRBV5-1 with TRBJ2-5; 14 nucleotides line up with TRBD2. The germline gives CDR1 SGHRS, CDR2 YFSETQ. J lost 2 bases, V lost 4 bases, and 7 bases had no gene match. The CDR3 sequence is 17 residues long. CDR3 amino acids: CASSLLGLAGVQETQYF. In DNA, the CDR3 is TGCGCCAGCAGCCTACTGGGACTAGCGGGGGTACAAGAGACCCAGTACTTC.

This clone has only a few counts. The V and J genes are TRBV27 and TRBJ2-7; D unclear. The germline V gene has CDR1 MNHEY and CDR2 SMNVEV (reference sequence). The CDR3 sequence is 17 residues long. V was clipped by 7 bases and J by 0 bases, with 22 bases between them. In DNA, the CDR3 is TGTGCCAGCAAGGAACTATCTTCGGCGTCGAGCTCCTACGAGCAGTACTTC. Protein product: CASKELSSASSSYEQYF.

The rearrangement joins TRBV6-5 to TRBJ2-1; TRBD1 aligns across 8 bases. There are 13 residues in the CDR3. CDR1 MNHEY and CDR2 SVGAGI come from the germline V gene. Unmatched junction bases numbered 5, after V lost 5 bases and J lost 8 bases. Here the CDR3 DNA reads TGTGCCAGCAGTCGACAGGGGCAGGATGAGCAGTTCTTC. As protein: CASSRQGQDEQFF.

The J gene is TRBJ2-1, the V gene TRBV5-1; 7 bases are a match to TRBD2. Per germline, CDR1 SGHRS and CDR2 YFSETQ. This CDR3 region has 14 residues. After removal of 4 bases from V and 3 bases from J, the junction contained 4 bases not matched to a gene. The CDR3: CASSGGSYYNEQFF. DNA of the CDR3: TGCGCCAGCAGCGGCGGGAGCTACTACAATGAGCAGTTCTTC.

The chain uses TRBV7-3 and TRBJ2-2, with unresolved D. The CDR3 consists of 14 residues. V was pared by 5 bases and J by 4 bases, with 11 bases between. The germline V gene has CDR1 SGHTA and CDR2 FQGTGA. As DNA, the CDR3 is TGTGCCAGCAGCCCCCAGGTCGTCACCGGGGAGCTGTTTTTT. Translating it yields CASSPQVVTGELFF.

The genes are TRBV5-1 and TRBJ1-5; D ambiguous. CDR1 is SGHRS and CDR2 is YFSETQ in the germline V gene. Trimming removed 4 bases at V and 0 bases at J, with 11 bases between. The CDR3 contains 15 residues. The chain's CDR3 is CASSVTPYSNQPQHF. CDR3 coding DNA: TGCGCCAGCAGCGTAACCCCTTATAGCAATCAGCCCCAGCATTTT.

The CDR3 region has the DNA TGCGCCAGCAGCATGACAGCTGGGAACACCGGGGAGCTGTTTTTT. Its protein product is CASSMTAGNTGELFF. The chain has TRBV5-1 and TRBJ2-2; D is possibly TRBD1 (5 bases). Germline V gene sequence: CDR1 SGHRS, CDR2 YFSETQ. This CDR3 spans 15 amino acids. V gave up 4 bases and J gave up 1 base, with 11 bases separating them.

This chain joins TRBV3-1 (or the pseudogene TRBV3-2) and TRBJ2-1, with 9 bases matching TRBD1. The germline CDR1 and CDR2 sequences are LGHDT and YNNKEL (reference sequence). The V and J ends lost 4 bases and 2 bases, in that order; junction bases with no gene match: 6. The CDR3 length is 16 residues. CDR3 DNA sequence: TGTGCCAGCAGCCCAACAGGGGGCTCAACCTACAATGAGCAGTTCTTC. Protein: CASSPTGGSTYNEQFF.